This T cell receptor beta chain stems from a study of tumor-infiltrating lymphocytes in primary liver carcinoma. Study-wide results and limits: Tumor region pairs showed greater overlap than either tumor-adjacent or tumor-blood pairs did.

A remark on this clonotype: Its specificity is not known.

Blood RNA was derived from unsorted whole blood, and germline DNA was extracted too. TCR beta cDNA was reverse-transcribed from roughly 520 ng of total RNA. The reaction used a constant-region primer and ProtoScript II reverse transcriptase. What produced the TCR beta libraries was three nested multiplex PCR rounds using slightly modified ARM-PCR. Rounds one and two of PCR, each of roughly 10 cycles, were primed with TRBV1-TRBV30 forward primers and a C-beta reverse primer. MiXCR, applied by TCRdb to the multiplex PCR reads, yields one record per CDR3 protein. The sample gives about 330,000 distinct CDR3 sequences, around 60% of which show up once; about 6.5% is in the top ten. This CDR3 has 14 amino acids. The V segment lost 6 bases and the J segment 2 bases; nucleotides outside the gene matches: 5. Germline CDR1 is MDHEN and CDR2 is SYDVKM.

The TCR was taken from a man in his forties with primary liver carcinoma and hepatitis B virus infection. Sequencing was performed on peripheral blood. This chain uses TRBV28 with TRBJ2-5, with 8 bases aligning to TRBD1. The CDR3 region is CASSGDRGQETQYF. CDR3 DNA: TGTGCCAGCAGCGGCGACAGGGGACAAGAGACCCAGTACTTC.